The following is a T cell receptor (beta chain) sequence with its context. Its target is not known. TCRdb's copy holds only in-frame clones and misses some; the assay was immunoSEQ multiplex PCR. The data show about 46,000 clones, approximately 95% seen once. This entry comes from a study of human thymus T cells. General observations from the study: V and J genes seemed to be used with bias in thymic and blood repertoires.

Immunologically healthy infants in Finland undergoing congenital heart defect surgery were the donors. Only four of the eight donors provided an approximately 0.5-1 mL blood sample. CDR3 length equals 13 residues. Per germline, CDR1 SEHNR and CDR2 FQNEAQ (reference sequence). Trimming took off 5 bases at V and 4 bases at J, with 12 bases between the two ends. This chain joins TRBV7-9 and TRBJ2-7; D may be TRBD1 (6 bases). The sequenced material came from blood. The sequence was obtained from a girl less than two years old with a congenital heart defect but otherwise immunologically healthy. CDR3 DNA: TGTGCCAGCAGCCTCGGGACACCGTACGAGCAGTACTTC. Amino acids: CASSLGTPYEQYF. Filled out from reference TRBV7-9 and TRBJ2-7, the complete variable domain reads DTGVSQNPRHKITKRGQNVTFRCDPISEHNRLYWYRQTLGQGPEFLTYFQNEAQLEKSRLLSDRFSAERPKGSFSTLEIQRTEQGDSAMYLCASSLGTPYEQYFGPGTRLTVT.